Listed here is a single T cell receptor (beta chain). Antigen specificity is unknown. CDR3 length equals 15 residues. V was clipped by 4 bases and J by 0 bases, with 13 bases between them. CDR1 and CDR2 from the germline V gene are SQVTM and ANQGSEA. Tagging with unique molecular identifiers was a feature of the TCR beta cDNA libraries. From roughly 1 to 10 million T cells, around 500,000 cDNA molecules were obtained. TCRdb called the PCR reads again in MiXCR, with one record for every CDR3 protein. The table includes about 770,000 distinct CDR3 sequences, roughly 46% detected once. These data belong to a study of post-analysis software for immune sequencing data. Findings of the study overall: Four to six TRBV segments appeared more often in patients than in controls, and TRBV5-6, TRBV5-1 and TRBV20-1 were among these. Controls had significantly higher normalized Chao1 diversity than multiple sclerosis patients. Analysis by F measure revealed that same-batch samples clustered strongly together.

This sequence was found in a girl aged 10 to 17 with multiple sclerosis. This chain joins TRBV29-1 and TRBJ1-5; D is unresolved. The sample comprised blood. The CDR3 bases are TGCAGCGTTGCCCTTACAGATTATAGCAATCAGCCCCAGCATTTT. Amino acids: CSVALTDYSNQPQHF.